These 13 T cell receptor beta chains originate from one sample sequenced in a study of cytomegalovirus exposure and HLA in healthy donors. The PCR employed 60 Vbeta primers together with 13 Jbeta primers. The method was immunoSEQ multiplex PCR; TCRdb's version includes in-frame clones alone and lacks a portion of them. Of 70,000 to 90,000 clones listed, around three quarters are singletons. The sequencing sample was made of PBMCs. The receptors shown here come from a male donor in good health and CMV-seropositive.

CDR3 region: CASSITALAGGYSEQFF. CDR3 nucleotide sequence: TGTGCCAGTAGTATCACCGCGCTAGCGGGAGGGTATAGTGAGCAGTTCTTC. The chain joins TRBV19 to TRBJ2-1, with 12 nucleotides matching TRBD2. V dropped 3 bases and J dropped 9; count of bases not matched to a gene: 12. Germline CDR1 reads LNHDA; CDR2 reads SQIVND (reference sequence). The CDR3 contains 17 residues.

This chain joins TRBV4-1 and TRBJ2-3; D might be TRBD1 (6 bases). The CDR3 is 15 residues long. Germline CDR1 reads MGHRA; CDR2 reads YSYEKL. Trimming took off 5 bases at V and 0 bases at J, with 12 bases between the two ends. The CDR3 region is CASSRTATSTDTQYF. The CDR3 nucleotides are TGCGCCAGCAGCAGGACAGCAACTAGCACAGATACGCAGTATTTT.

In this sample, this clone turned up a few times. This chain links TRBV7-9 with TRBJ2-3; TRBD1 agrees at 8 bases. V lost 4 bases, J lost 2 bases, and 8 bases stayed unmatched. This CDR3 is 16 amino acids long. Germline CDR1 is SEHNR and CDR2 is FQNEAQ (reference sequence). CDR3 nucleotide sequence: TGTGCCAGCAGCTCAGACAGGGGTGGGGACACAGATACGCAGTATTTT. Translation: CASSSDRGGDTDTQYF.

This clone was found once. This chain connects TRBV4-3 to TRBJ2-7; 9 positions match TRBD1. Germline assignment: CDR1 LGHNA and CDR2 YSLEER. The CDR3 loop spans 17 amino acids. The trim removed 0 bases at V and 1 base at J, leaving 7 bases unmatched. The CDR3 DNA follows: TGCGCCAGCAGCCAAGAGGGCGGGACAGGGTCTTCCTACGAGCAGTACTTC. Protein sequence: CASSQEGGTGSSYEQYF.

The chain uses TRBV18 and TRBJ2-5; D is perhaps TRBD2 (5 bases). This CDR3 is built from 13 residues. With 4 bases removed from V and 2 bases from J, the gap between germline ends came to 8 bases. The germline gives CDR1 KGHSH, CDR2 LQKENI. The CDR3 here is CASSRLIQETQYF. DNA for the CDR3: TGTGCCAGCTCACGACTAATTCAAGAGACCCAGTACTTC.

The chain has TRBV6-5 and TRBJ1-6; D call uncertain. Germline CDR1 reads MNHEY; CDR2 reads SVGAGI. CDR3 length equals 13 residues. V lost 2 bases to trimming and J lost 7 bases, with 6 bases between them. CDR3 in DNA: TGTGCCAGCAGTTACGAGAAAAATTCACCCCTCCACTTT. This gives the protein CASSYEKNSPLHF.

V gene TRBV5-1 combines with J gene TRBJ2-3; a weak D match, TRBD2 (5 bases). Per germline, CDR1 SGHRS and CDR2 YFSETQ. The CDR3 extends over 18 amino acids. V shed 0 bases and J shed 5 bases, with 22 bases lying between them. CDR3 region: CASSLANVGWGVGDTQYF. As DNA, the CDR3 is TGCGCCAGCAGCTTGGCTAATGTTGGTTGGGGAGTGGGAGATACGCAGTATTTT.

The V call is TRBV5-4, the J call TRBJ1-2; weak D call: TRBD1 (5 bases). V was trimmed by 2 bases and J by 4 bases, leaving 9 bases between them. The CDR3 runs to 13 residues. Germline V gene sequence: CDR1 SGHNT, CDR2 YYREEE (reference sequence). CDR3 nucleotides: TGTGCCAGCAGCTTTGACAGTTTCTATGGCTACACCTTC. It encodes CASSFDSFYGYTF.

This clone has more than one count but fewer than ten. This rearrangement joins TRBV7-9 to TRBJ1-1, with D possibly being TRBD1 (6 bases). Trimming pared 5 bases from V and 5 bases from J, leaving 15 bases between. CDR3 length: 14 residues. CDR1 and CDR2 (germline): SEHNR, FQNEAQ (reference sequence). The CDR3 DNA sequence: TGTGCCAGCAGCCAAAGTACAGGGATAACTGAAGCTTTCTTT. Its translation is CASSQSTGITEAFF.

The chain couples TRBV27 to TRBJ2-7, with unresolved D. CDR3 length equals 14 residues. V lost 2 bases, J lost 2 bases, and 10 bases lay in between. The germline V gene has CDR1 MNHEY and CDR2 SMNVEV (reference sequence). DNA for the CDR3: TGTGCCAGCAGTTTAAACGAACAAGCCTACGAGCAGTACTTC. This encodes CASSLNEQAYEQYF.

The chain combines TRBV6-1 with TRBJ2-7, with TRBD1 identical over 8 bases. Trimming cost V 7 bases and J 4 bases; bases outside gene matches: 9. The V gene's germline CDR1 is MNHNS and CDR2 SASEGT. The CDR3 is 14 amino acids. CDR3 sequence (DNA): TGTGCCAGCATTCCGACAGGGGTAGGGTACGAGCAGTACTTC. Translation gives CASIPTGVGYEQYF.

CDR3 sequence: CASSPRARGRSYEQYF. CDR3 nucleotide sequence: TGTGCCAGCAGCCCAAGGGCAAGGGGGCGATCCTACGAGCAGTACTTC. The rearrangement links TRBV7-8 to TRBJ2-7, with TRBD1 matching 7 bases. The CDR3 loop spans 16 amino acids. Germline CDR1 and CDR2: SGHVS and FQNEAQ. The V gene end was trimmed by 5 bases and the J gene end by 1 base; junction bases not matched to a gene: 11. The full variable domain, completed using reference TRBV7-8 and TRBJ2-7, is GAGVSQSPRYKVAKRGQDVALRCDPISGHVSLFWYQQALGQGPEFLTYFQNEAQLDKSGLPSDRFFAERPEGSVSTLKIQRTQQEDSAVYLCASSPRARGRSYEQYFGPGTRLTVT.

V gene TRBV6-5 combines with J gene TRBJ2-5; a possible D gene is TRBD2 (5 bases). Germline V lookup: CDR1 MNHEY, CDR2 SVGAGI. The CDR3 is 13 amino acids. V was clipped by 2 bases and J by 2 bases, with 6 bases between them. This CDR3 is CASSYEGQETQYF. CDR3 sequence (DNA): TGTGCCAGCAGTTACGAGGGTCAAGAGACCCAGTACTTC.